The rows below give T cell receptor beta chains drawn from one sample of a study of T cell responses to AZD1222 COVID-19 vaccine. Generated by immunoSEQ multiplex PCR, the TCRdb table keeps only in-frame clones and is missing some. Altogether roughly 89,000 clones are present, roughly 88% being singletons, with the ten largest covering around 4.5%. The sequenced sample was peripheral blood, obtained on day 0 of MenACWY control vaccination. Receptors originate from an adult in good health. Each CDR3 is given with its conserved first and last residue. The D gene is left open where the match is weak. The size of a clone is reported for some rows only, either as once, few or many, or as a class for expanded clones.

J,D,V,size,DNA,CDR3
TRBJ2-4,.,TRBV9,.,TGTGCCAGCAGCGTAGAGGGGGATGCGAACATTCAGTACTTC,CASSVEGDANIQYF
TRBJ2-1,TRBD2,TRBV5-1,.,TGCGCCAGCAGCAAAGAAGGACTAGCGGGAGAGATCCCATATTACAATGAGCAGTTCTTC,CASSKEGLAGEIPYYNEQFF
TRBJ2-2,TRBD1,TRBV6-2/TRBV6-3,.,TGTGCCAGCCGCCCGGACAGGGGGAACACCGGGGAGCTGTTTTTT,CASRPDRGNTGELFF
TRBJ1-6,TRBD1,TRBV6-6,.,TGTGCCAGCAGTCGGGACAGGGGTGGATCGGCCCACTATTCACCCCTCCACTTT,CASSRDRGGSAHYSPLHF
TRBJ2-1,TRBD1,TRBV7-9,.,TGTGCCAGCAGCTTAAAAGACAGGGCCGACAATGAGCAGTTCTTC,CASSLKDRADNEQFF
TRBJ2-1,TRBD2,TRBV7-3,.,TGTGCCAGCAGCTCGCAGCGGGAGTTCAGCAATGAGCAGTTCTTC,CASSSQREFSNEQFF
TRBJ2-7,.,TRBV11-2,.,TGTGCCAGCAGCTCCGAAACCACATCAGGGGAGCGAGAGCAGTACTTC,CASSSETTSGEREQYF
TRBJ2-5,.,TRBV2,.,TGTGCCACAACTAAAACGGAGACCCAGTACTTC,CATTKTETQYF
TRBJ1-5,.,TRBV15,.,TGTGCCACCAGCAGAGATAGGTATGGGAATCAGCCCCAGCATTTT,CATSRDRYGNQPQHF
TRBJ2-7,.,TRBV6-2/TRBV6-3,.,TGTGCCAGCAGTTTCGGAGTCAATTTACCCTACGAGCAGTACTTC,CASSFGVNLPYEQYF
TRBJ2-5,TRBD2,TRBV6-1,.,TGTGCCAGCAGTGCCTCAGTGCGGGAGAGCCTGGAGACCCAGTACTTC,CASSASVRESLETQYF
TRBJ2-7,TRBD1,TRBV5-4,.,TGTGCCAGCAGCGACCAACCGGGACAGGGATCCTACGAGCAGTACTTC,CASSDQPGQGSYEQYF
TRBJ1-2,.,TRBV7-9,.,TGTGCCAGCAGCTTACCCGCCTACTATGGCTACACCTTC,CASSLPAYYGYTF
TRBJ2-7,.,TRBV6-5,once,TGTGCCAGCAGTTACTCGAGGAGAGGGTTGGCCTACGAGCAGTACTTC,CASSYSRRGLAYEQYF
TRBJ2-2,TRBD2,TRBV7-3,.,TGTGCCAGCAGCTTATTTGGGACTAGCGGAAACACCGGGGAGCTGTTTTTT,CASSLFGTSGNTGELFF
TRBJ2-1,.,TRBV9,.,TGTGCCAGCAGCGATCGACTAGGACTGTTCTTC,CASSDRLGLFF
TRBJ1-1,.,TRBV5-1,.,TGCGCCAGCAGCCCCTTTGATGAAGGGACTGAAGCTTTCTTT,CASSPFDEGTEAFF
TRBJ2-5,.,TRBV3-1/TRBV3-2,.,TGTGCCAGCAGCCAAGATCTTTTAGCAACTGAGACCCAGTACTTC,CASSQDLLATETQYF
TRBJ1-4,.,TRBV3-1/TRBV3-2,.,TGTGCCAGCAGCCAAGATCCGGGGGCCACTGGGGAAAAACTGTTTTTT,CASSQDPGATGEKLFF
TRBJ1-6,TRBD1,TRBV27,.,TGTGCCAGCAGTTTATTCGACCCGGGACAGGGGGGCTCACCCCTCCACTTT,CASSLFDPGQGGSPLHF
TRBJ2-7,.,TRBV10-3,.,TGTGCCATCAGTGAGTCGAGGGAGACCTACGAGCAGTACTTC,CAISESRETYEQYF
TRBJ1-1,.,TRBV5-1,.,TGCGCCAGCAGTGGCCCGTTGAACACTGAAGCTTTCTTT,CASSGPLNTEAFF
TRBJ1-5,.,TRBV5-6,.,TGTGCCAGCAGCTCTTACCCCCAGGGGACGGATCAGCCCCAGCATTTT,CASSSYPQGTDQPQHF
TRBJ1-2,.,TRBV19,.,TGTGCCAGTAGTAGTCGGGACTTTCGGATACCAGCTAACTATGGCTACACCTTC,CASSSRDFRIPANYGYTF
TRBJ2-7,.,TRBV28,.,TGTGCCAGCAGGGATTTTACTAGACACGAGCAGTACTTC,CASRDFTRHEQYF
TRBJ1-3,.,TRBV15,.,TGTGCCACCAGGGACAGACTCTCTGGAAACACCATATATTTT,CATRDRLSGNTIYF